One sample yielded the 27 T cell receptor beta chains listed below, sequenced in a study of T cells in Graves' hyperthyroidism and ophthalmopathy. It was RNA transcripts that yielded the amplified TCR beta CDR3 regions. TCR CDR3 regions were first amplified by RT-PCR with HTBI primers. MiXCR, run by TCRdb on the multiplex PCR reads, gives a single entry per CDR3 protein. The sample lists roughly 840,000 distinct CDR3 sequences, around 39% occurring once. Sequences were obtained from blood. The receptors stem from a man aged 18 to 30 with Graves' hyperthyroidism.

Many counts were recorded for this clonotype. The chain couples TRBV13 to TRBJ1-5; TRBD1 agrees at 9 bases. V lost 5 bases and J lost 5; bases outside the gene matches: 10. The CDR3 spans 16 residues. The germline CDR1 and CDR2 sequences are PRHDT and FYEKMQ (reference sequence). CDR3 sequence reads: CASSLDGQGIDQPQHF. For the CDR3, the DNA is TGTGCCAGCAGCCTTGACGGACAGGGGATCGATCAGCCCCAGCATTTT.

The V call is TRBV11-3, the J call TRBJ2-7; D possibly corresponds to TRBD1 (6 bases). Germline V gene lookup returns CDR1 SGHNT and CDR2 YENEEA. The CDR3 loop spans 17 amino acids. The V and J ends lost 4 bases and 0 bases respectively, with 19 bases between them. The CDR3 DNA is TGTGCCAGCAGCTCCTCTCACAGGGACATGAGCTCCTACGAGCAGTACTTC. It specifies CASSSSHRDMSSYEQYF.

This clonotype came up a few times. This rearrangement joins TRBV6-5 to TRBJ1-1; a possible D gene is TRBD1 (5 bases). V lost 4 bases, J lost 0 bases, and 9 bases lay in between. The germline gives CDR1 MNHEY, CDR2 SVGAGI. The CDR3 consists of 14 residues. The DNA for the CDR3 is TGTGCCAGCAGTTTCAGGGAGGTGAACACTGAAGCTTTCTTT. Translation gives CASSFREVNTEAFF.

The rearrangement joins TRBV10-3 to TRBJ2-6; perhaps TRBD1 as D (5 bases). CDR3 length: 16 residues. The germline CDR1 and CDR2 sequences are ENHRY and SYGVKD. V was trimmed by 4 bases and J by 3 bases, leaving 13 bases between them. The DNA of the CDR3 is TGTGCCATCAGTGGAACAGGTCTTGATGGGGCCAACGTCCTGACTTTC. It encodes CAISGTGLDGANVLTF.

Regarding this clonotype: The junction departs from germline at one end; a sequencing error may be responsible. The CDR3 nucleotides are TGTGCCAGCAGTCCCTCTATCGTCCCGAATCTAGCGTACGGGGCCAACGTCCTGACTTTC. It specifies CASSPSIVPNLAYGANVLTF. The chain combines TRBV10-3 with TRBJ2-6, with TRBD2 as a possible D gene (6 bases). Germline V gene sequence: CDR1 ENHRY, CDR2 SYGVKD. The CDR3 consists of 20 residues.

This clonotype has at least ten counts. The chain links TRBV6-6 to TRBJ2-7; tentatively, D is TRBD1 or TRBD2 (5 bases each). The CDR3 is 16 residues long. Between the trimmed V and J ends, which lost 4 bases and 0 bases, there was a span of 16 bases. CDR1 is MNHNY, CDR2 SVGAGI, per germline (reference sequence). In DNA form, the CDR3 reads TGTGCCAGCAGTTCCCCCAGGGACGCCTACTCCTACGAGCAGTACTTC. Translation gives CASSSPRDAYSYEQYF.

This clonotype was seen a handful of times. The chain couples TRBV12-3 or TRBV12-4 to TRBJ1-5, with D perhaps matching TRBD1 (6 bases). The CDR3 contains 14 residues. Trimming removed 3 bases at V and 7 bases at J, with 13 bases between. DNA for the CDR3: TGTGCCAGCAGTTTTGGGGGCGCGAGGCAGCCCCAGCATTTT. Translating it yields CASSFGGARQPQHF.

The gene calls are TRBV7-3 and TRBJ2-5; D is possibly TRBD2 (6 bases). This CDR3 has 15 residues. Germline-derived CDR1 and CDR2 are SGHTA and FQGTGA. Between the trimmed V and J ends, which lost 3 bases and 3 bases, there was a span of 14 bases. The DNA for the CDR3 is TGTGCCAGCAGCTTGAAGGGACTGCAAAAAGAGACCCAGTACTTC. Translated: CASSLKGLQKETQYF.

This clonotype has more than one count but fewer than ten. The chain joins TRBV2 to TRBJ1-1; the match to TRBD1 covers 7 bases. Trimming took 6 bases from V and 8 from J; bases not matched to a gene: 12. The V gene's germline CDR1 is SNHLY and CDR2 FYNNEI. The CDR3 is made up of 14 amino acids. The CDR3 DNA sequence: TGTGCCAGCAGCCATGGACAGGACGCGGGGGAAGCTTTCTTT. Translating gives CASSHGQDAGEAFF.

The chain combines TRBV29-1 with TRBJ2-3, with 8 bases fitting TRBD2. The CDR3 is 15 residues long. After removal of 6 bases from V and 0 bases from J, the junction contained 8 bases not matched to a gene. CDR1 and CDR2 from the germline V gene are SQVTM and ANQGSEA. The CDR3: CSVATSGGSTDTQYF. CDR3 in DNA: TGCAGCGTGGCAACTAGCGGAGGGAGCACAGATACGCAGTATTTT.

This chain uses TRBV19 with TRBJ1-1; 8 positions agree with TRBD1. The CDR3 contains 16 residues. Trimming at V came to 5 bases and at J to 1 base, leaving 9 bases not matched to a gene. From germline, CDR1 is LNHDA and CDR2 SQIVND (reference sequence). The CDR3 region has the DNA TGTGCCAGTAGTCTCCAAACCGGGACAGGGAACACTGAAGCTTTCTTT. This encodes CASSLQTGTGNTEAFF.

V gene TRBV7-9 combines with J gene TRBJ2-5; D ambiguous. Germline CDR1 and CDR2: SEHNR and FQNEAQ (reference sequence). This CDR3 comprises 16 residues. V lost 1 base and J lost 5, with 17 bases in between. Written as DNA, the CDR3 is TGTGCCAGCAGCTTAGGAATGGGCCAACGGTCGGAGACCCAGTACTTC. Amino acids: CASSLGMGQRSETQYF.

This clonotype was recorded at least ten times. The V and J genes are TRBV29-1 and TRBJ1-1; no firm D call. The CDR3 spans 12 residues. V was shortened by 8 bases and J by 5 bases, with 15 bases between the two germline ends. Germline CDR1 reads SQVTM; CDR2 reads ANQGSEA. CDR3 protein: CSILTDRTEAFF. CDR3 DNA sequence: TGCAGCATTTTGACCGATAGAACTGAAGCTTTCTTT.

This clonotype has a count of ten or more. The chain is built from TRBV29-1 and TRBJ1-3; 7 nucleotides match TRBD1. The CDR3 covers 14 residues. CDR1 is SQVTM and CDR2 is ANQGSEA in the germline V gene. The V segment lost 6 bases and the J segment 0 bases; nucleotides outside the gene matches: 5. CDR3 sequence reads: CSVARDSSGNTIYF. CDR3 nucleotide sequence: TGCAGCGTGGCTCGGGACAGCTCTGGAAACACCATATATTTT.

The chain uses TRBV7-9 and TRBJ1-5; D is unclear. The germline CDR1 and CDR2 sequences are SEHNR and FQNEAQ (reference sequence). The CDR3 runs to 15 residues. With 3 bases removed from V and 7 bases from J, the gap between germline ends came to 16 bases. CDR3 sequence: CASSLASHPTQPQHF. CDR3 sequence (DNA): TGTGCCAGCAGCTTGGCGTCCCACCCTACGCAGCCCCAGCATTTT.

The J gene is TRBJ2-7, the V gene TRBV7-8; D possibly uses TRBD1 or TRBD2 (5 bases each). Trimming cost V 5 bases and J 3 bases, with 17 bases left between them. CDR3 size: 15 residues. Germline V gene data show CDR1 as SGHVS and CDR2 as FQNEAQ. Here the CDR3 reads CASSDTGPSLYEQYF. The CDR3 DNA reads TGTGCCAGCAGCGACACGGGACCAAGCCTCTACGAGCAGTACTTC. Filled out from reference TRBV7-8 and TRBJ2-7, the complete variable domain reads GAGVSQSPRYKVAKRGQDVALRCDPISGHVSLFWYQQALGQGPEFLTYFQNEAQLDKSGLPSDRFFAERPEGSVSTLKIQRTQQEDSAVYLCASSDTGPSLYEQYFGPGTRLTVT.

This clonotype was observed a handful of times. Here the CDR3 DNA reads TGTGCCAGCAGTTACCCGTTTTCCGGACAGGCGGATCAGCCCCAGCATTTT. It encodes CASSYPFSGQADQPQHF. This chain joins TRBV6-5 and TRBJ1-5; 7 bases are a match to TRBD1. CDR3 length equals 17 residues. Germline lookup yields CDR1 MNHEY and CDR2 SVGAGI. Trimming cost V 2 bases and J 5 bases; bases outside gene matches: 12.

This clonotype has at least ten counts. CDR3 nucleotides: TGTGCCAGTACAATTACAGGGAACCAGCCCCAGCATTTT. It codes for CASTITGNQPQHF. V usage is TRBV19 and J usage is TRBJ1-5; a possible D gene is TRBD1 (6 bases). The CDR3 has 13 residues. The V gene's germline CDR1 is LNHDA and CDR2 SQIVND (reference sequence). Trimming left V 7 bases short and J 7 bases short, with 14 bases between.

This clonotype was counted ten times or more. The V and J genes are TRBV29-1 and TRBJ2-7; D perhaps matches TRBD1 (6 bases). CDR3 size: 12 residues. Trimming removed 4 bases from V and 4 bases from J, with 11 bases in between. The germline V gene has CDR1 SQVTM and CDR2 ANQGSEA. The CDR3 loop is CSVGLQGYEQYF. The CDR3 DNA follows: TGCAGCGTTGGTCTCCAGGGGTACGAGCAGTACTTC.

This clonotype was counted many times. The chain couples TRBV7-9 to TRBJ1-2; D remains ambiguous. The V gene lost 1 base and the J gene lost 6 bases, with 15 bases spanning the gap. Germline V gene data show CDR1 as SEHNR and CDR2 as FQNEAQ (reference sequence). This CDR3 has 15 amino acids. CDR3 nucleotide sequence: TGTGCCAGCAGCTTAGGTGCGGAGCGGAGGGATGGCTACACCTTC. Protein product: CASSLGAERRDGYTF.

The chain has TRBV7-9 and TRBJ1-5; D is possibly TRBD1 (6 bases). The CDR3 has 13 residues. Germline V lookup: CDR1 SEHNR, CDR2 FQNEAQ (reference sequence). The ends were cut back, 6 bases at V and 7 bases at J, with 13 bases in the middle. The CDR3 sequence is CASSFRGKQPQHF. The CDR3 DNA follows: TGTGCCAGCAGTTTTAGGGGGAAACAGCCCCAGCATTTT.

In this sample, this clonotype turned up a few times. J is TRBJ2-5 and V is TRBV6-5, with D maybe TRBD2 (5 bases). V was cut by 0 bases and J by 2 bases, with 16 bases left in between. CDR1 and CDR2 (germline): MNHEY, SVGAGI. The CDR3 runs to 17 residues. The CDR3: CASSYSKVPLAQETQYF. CDR3 in DNA: TGTGCCAGCAGTTACTCGAAGGTCCCCCTAGCACAAGAGACCCAGTACTTC.

This clonotype was recorded at least ten times. The gene calls are TRBV4-2 and TRBJ1-3, with D possibly being TRBD1 (5 bases). The CDR3 runs to 15 residues. V lost 1 base and J lost 0, with 7 bases in between. Germline V CDR1 and CDR2: LGHNA, YNFKEQ. CDR3 nucleotide sequence: TGTGCCAGCAGCCAAGGACAGCCCTCTGGAAACACCATATATTTT. Translation: CASSQGQPSGNTIYF.

The chain links TRBV7-9 to TRBJ1-1, with D possibly being TRBD1 (5 bases). The germline V gene encodes CDR1 SEHNR and CDR2 FQNEAQ (reference sequence). CDR3 length equals 15 residues. Trimming left V 3 bases short and J 2 bases short, with 13 bases between. This chain's CDR3 is CASSFEGRLNTEAFF. As DNA, the CDR3 is TGTGCCAGCAGCTTCGAGGGACGGCTAAACACTGAAGCTTTCTTT.

This clonotype has only a few counts. The chain employs TRBV4-2 and TRBJ2-7, with D possibly TRBD2 on 5 matching bases. The CDR3 sequence is 13 residues long. Germline V gene sequence: CDR1 LGHNA, CDR2 YNFKEQ. V was pared by 5 bases and J by 5 bases, with 13 bases between. The CDR3 nucleotides read TGTGCCAGCAGCTTGCACGGGGTTCACGAGCAGTACTTC. This translates into CASSLHGVHEQYF.

This clonotype has a handful of counts. CDR3 coding DNA: TGCAGTGCGACGCGGGACACCTGGGGGAGTGAAAAACTGTTTTTT. Translation gives CSATRDTWGSEKLFF. The chain couples TRBV20-1 to TRBJ1-4; D is possibly TRBD1 (6 bases). In germline, CDR1 is DFQATT, CDR2 SNEGSKA (reference sequence). There are 15 residues in the CDR3. Trimming shortened V by 6 bases and J by 7 bases, and 21 bases separated the two germline ends.

In this sample, this clonotype turned up many times. The chain recombines TRBV2 with TRBJ1-5, with 7 nucleotides matching TRBD1. With V trimmed by 1 base and J by 3 bases, 3 bases remained unmatched. This CDR3 is 15 amino acids long. Germline lookup yields CDR1 SNHLY and CDR2 FYNNEI. Here the CDR3 reads CASSEGGTVNQPQHF. The CDR3, as DNA: TGTGCCAGCAGTGAAGGGGGGACAGTCAATCAGCCCCAGCATTTT. Combining the CDR3 with reference TRBV2 and TRBJ1-5 gives the whole variable domain EPEVTQTPSHQVTQMGQEVILRCVPISNHLYFYWYRQILGQKVEFLVSFYNNEISEKSEIFDDQFSVERPDGSNFTLKIRSTKLEDSAMYFCASSEGGTVNQPQHFGDGTRLSIL.